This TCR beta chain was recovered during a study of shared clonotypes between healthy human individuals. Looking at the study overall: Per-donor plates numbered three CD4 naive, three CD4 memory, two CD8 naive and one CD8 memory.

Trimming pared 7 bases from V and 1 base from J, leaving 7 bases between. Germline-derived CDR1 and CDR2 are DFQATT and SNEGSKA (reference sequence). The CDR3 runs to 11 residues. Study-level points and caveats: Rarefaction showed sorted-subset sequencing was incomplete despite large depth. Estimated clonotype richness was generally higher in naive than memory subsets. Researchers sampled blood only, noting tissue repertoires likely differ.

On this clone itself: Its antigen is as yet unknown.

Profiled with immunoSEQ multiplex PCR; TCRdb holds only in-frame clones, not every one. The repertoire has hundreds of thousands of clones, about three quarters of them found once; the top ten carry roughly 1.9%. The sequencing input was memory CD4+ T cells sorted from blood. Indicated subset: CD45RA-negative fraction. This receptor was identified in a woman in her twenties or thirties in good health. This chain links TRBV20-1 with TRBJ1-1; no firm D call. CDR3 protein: CSGTPNTEAFF. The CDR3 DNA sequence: TGCAGTGGGACTCCGAACACTGAAGCTTTCTTT.